This T cell receptor (beta chain) was sequenced for a study of shared clonotypes between healthy human individuals. Study-level findings and limits: Sampling was confined to blood; repertoires within tissues likely differ.

In the original analysis: Without quality scores, immunoSEQ junctional reads could not be filtered like full-length reads. Assay used: immunoSEQ multiplex PCR; TCRdb lists only in-frame clones, some missing. V, J and clone size are taken as reported in that table, and D and trimming were inferred from the DNA itself. The sample shows around 1.9 million clones, 85% to 95% of them seen only once. This CDR3 has 14 amino acids. Trimming pared 0 bases from V and 3 bases from J, leaving 9 bases between. Germline CDR1 reads SGHRS; CDR2 reads YFSETQ. Note on this clone: Its antigen is not known.

It was CD45RO-negative cells, positively selected for CCR7, that made up naive CD8 cells, with terminally differentiated effector memory CD45RA+ cells excluded. This chain links TRBV5-1 with TRBJ2-5; D is possibly TRBD1 (5 bases). This sequence was found in a man younger than 35 in good health. Some clones in this sample may be carry-over from other donors' samples. The specimen was naive CD8+ T cells from PBMCs. The CDR3 loop is CASSLEAREETQYF. DNA of the CDR3: TGCGCCAGCAGCTTGGAGGCCAGGGAAGAGACCCAGTACTTC.